Listed here are 23 T cell receptor beta chains from one sample, sequenced in a study of response to subunit inactivated influenza vaccine. A single record per CDR3 protein comes from TCRdb applying MiXCR to the RT-PCR reads. The sample carries about 780,000 distinct CDR3 sequences, about 18% recorded once. This sample comprised PBMCs from blood, obtained around 5 days after vaccination. These TCRs come from a man in his forties or fifties who received an inactivated influenza vaccine.

This clonotype was recorded many times. The chain links TRBV20-1 to TRBJ2-5; a weak D match, TRBD2 (5 bases). The CDR3 contains 14 residues. CDR1 is DFQATT, CDR2 SNEGSKA, per germline (reference sequence). The ends were cut back, 6 bases at V and 4 bases at J, with 18 bases in the middle. The CDR3 protein is CSASRRLRVETQYF. CDR3 nucleotide sequence: TGCAGTGCCAGCAGGCGGCTGAGGGTAGAGACCCAGTACTTC.

This clonotype was seen a few times. The J gene is TRBJ1-2, the V gene TRBV13; D gene unclear. CDR3 length: 14 residues. Per germline, CDR1 PRHDT and CDR2 FYEKMQ (reference sequence). The ends were cut back, 2 bases at V and 8 bases at J, with 15 bases in the middle. CDR3 sequence (DNA): TGTGCCAGCAGCTTATGGTCGGACTCTCCCGGCTACACCTTC. Amino acid sequence: CASSLWSDSPGYTF.

This clonotype was seen many times. The rearrangement joins TRBV12-3 or TRBV12-4 to TRBJ2-7; D ambiguous. Trimming left V 6 bases short and J 1 base short, with 13 bases between. The CDR3 consists of 14 residues. DNA for the CDR3: TGTGCCAGCAGATCCGGGCTGAGGTCCTACGAGCAGTACTTC. As protein: CASRSGLRSYEQYF.

This clonotype was counted only a few times. The DNA of the CDR3 is TGTGCCAGCTACCGAATGACAGGAACTAATTCACCCCTCCACTTT. This encodes CASYRMTGTNSPLHF. V is TRBV6-1 and J is TRBJ1-6; D may be TRBD1 (6 bases). With 8 bases removed from V and 6 bases from J, the gap between germline ends came to 17 bases. The germline CDR1 and CDR2 sequences are MNHNS and SASEGT. The CDR3 is made up of 15 amino acids.

This clonotype was observed a few times. The chain couples TRBV7-6 to TRBJ2-7; the D is unclear. This CDR3 is 13 amino acids long. The V and J ends lost 4 bases and 5 bases respectively, with 12 bases between them. The germline V gene encodes CDR1 SGHVS and CDR2 FNYEAQ. The CDR3 sequence is CASSWVAGDEQYF. The CDR3 bases are TGTGCCAGCAGCTGGGTAGCCGGCGACGAGCAGTACTTC.

This clonotype was detected only a few times. The gene calls are TRBV12-3 or TRBV12-4 and TRBJ1-6; D is possibly TRBD1 (5 bases). The germline V and J ends were trimmed by 6 bases and 2 bases, with 8 bases remaining between them. This CDR3 has 14 residues. The CDR3 region has the DNA TGTGCCAGCAGGGGGGAGGCCTATAATTCACCCCTCCACTTT. It translates to CASRGEAYNSPLHF.

This sequence joins TRBV6-5 and TRBJ1-2, with TRBD1 matching over 9 bases. From germline, CDR1 is MNHEY and CDR2 SVGAGI. J was trimmed by 7 bases and V by 4 bases; bases with no gene match: 10. The CDR3 loop spans 15 amino acids. CDR3 bases: TGTGCCAGCAGTTGGGGCCCGGGACAGGGAATTGGCTACACCTTC. Amino acid sequence: CASSWGPGQGIGYTF.

This chain connects TRBV5-6 to TRBJ2-1; D possibly matches TRBD1 or TRBD2 (5 bases each). The germline V and J ends were trimmed by 2 bases and 2 bases, with 11 bases remaining between them. The V gene's germline CDR1 is SGHDT and CDR2 YYEEEE. This CDR3 has 15 residues. For the CDR3, the DNA is TGTGCCAGCAGCTTTGGGACGTCCGCCTACAATGAGCAGTTCTTC. Residues: CASSFGTSAYNEQFF.

The chain employs TRBV5-1 and TRBJ2-5; TRBD2 aligns across 11 bases. The CDR3 runs 16 residues. From germline, CDR1 is SGHRS and CDR2 YFSETQ. With V trimmed by 4 bases and J by 4 bases, 9 bases remained unmatched. CDR3 sequence (DNA): TGCGCCAGCAGCCCCCATGGTACTAGCGGGAGAGAGACCCAGTACTTC. Protein sequence: CASSPHGTSGRETQYF.

This clonotype came up a few times. The rearrangement links TRBV5-1 to TRBJ2-2; perhaps TRBD2 as D (5 bases). CDR3 length: 16 amino acids. V was shortened by 4 bases and J by 3 bases, with 16 bases between the two germline ends. CDR1 and CDR2 from the germline V gene are SGHRS and YFSETQ. CDR3 sequence (DNA): TGCGCCAGCAGCCCTACCCCAGCGGACCACACCGGGGAGCTGTTTTTT. Residues: CASSPTPADHTGELFF.

The chain is built from TRBV5-1 and TRBJ1-1; D gene uncertain. CDR3 size: 18 residues. Germline V gene data show CDR1 as SGHRS and CDR2 as YFSETQ. V shed 1 base and J shed 0 bases, with 19 bases lying between them. CDR3 region: CASSLYHWRGLMNTEAFF. CDR3 bases: TGCGCCAGCAGCTTGTATCATTGGAGAGGCCTTATGAACACTGAAGCTTTCTTT.

This clonotype was counted a few times. V gene TRBV5-1 combines with J gene TRBJ2-3, with D possibly matching TRBD1 (5 bases). CDR3 length: 17 amino acids. CDR1 and CDR2 (germline): SGHRS, YFSETQ. Deletions cut 0 bases from V and 0 bases from J, with 14 bases between. The CDR3 reads CASSLAKGQQSTDTQYF. CDR3 nucleotides: TGCGCCAGCAGCTTGGCCAAAGGACAACAAAGCACAGATACGCAGTATTTT. Drawing the rest from reference TRBV5-1 and TRBJ2-3, the complete variable domain is KAGVTQTPRYLIKTRGQQVTLSCSPISGHRSVSWYQQTPGQGLQFLFEYFSETQRNKGNFPGRFSGRQFSNSRSEMNVSTLELGDSALYLCASSLAKGQQSTDTQYFGPGTRLTVL.

In this sample, this clonotype turned up a few times. The V call is TRBV11-2, the J call TRBJ2-7; a possible D gene is TRBD2 (7 bases). CDR1 is SGHAT and CDR2 is FQNNGV in the germline V gene. The CDR3 has 17 residues. V lost 4 bases, J lost 7 bases, and 26 bases lay in between. CDR3 bases: TGTGCCAGCAGCTCCCCCGTAGGGGGGGGTTTAGGGGGGGAGCAGTACTTC. It codes for CASSSPVGGGLGGEQYF.

The rearrangement joins TRBV18 to TRBJ1-4; D remains unclear. The CDR3 covers 14 residues. The V gene's germline CDR1 is KGHSH and CDR2 LQKENI. V dropped 3 bases and J dropped 0 bases, with 5 bases sitting between them. Written as DNA, the CDR3 is TGTGCCAGCTCACCGCCTTCAACTAATGAAAAACTGTTTTTT. Translating it yields CASSPPSTNEKLFF.

This clonotype has more than one count but fewer than ten. The gene calls are TRBV6-1 and TRBJ1-5, with 7 bases identical to TRBD1. Germline V gives CDR1 MNHNS, CDR2 SASEGT. Germline trimming cut 4 bases from V and 0 bases from J; bases unmatched to any gene: 21. CDR3 size: 21 residues. CDR3 DNA sequence: TGTGCCAGCAGTGTTTTTAACATCCTTACTTCAGGACAGGATAGCAATCAGCCCCAGCATTTT. It specifies CASSVFNILTSGQDSNQPQHF.

This clonotype was observed a handful of times. The chain links TRBV9 to TRBJ1-1; TRBD1 might be the D (6 bases). Germline V gene sequence: CDR1 SGDLS, CDR2 YYNGEE. This CDR3 region has 15 residues. Trimming stripped 0 bases from V and 4 bases from J, with 13 bases between. Here the CDR3 DNA reads TGTGCCAGCAGCGTAGAAGGCCAGGGGTTCACTGAAGCTTTCTTT. It codes for CASSVEGQGFTEAFF.

V usage is TRBV10-3 and J usage is TRBJ2-1; D assignment may be TRBD1 or TRBD2 (6 bases each). The CDR3 has 15 amino acids. V gave up 5 bases and J gave up 5 bases, with 16 bases separating them. Germline CDR1 and CDR2: ENHRY and SYGVKD. The CDR3 DNA reads TGTGCCATCAGTCGAGTGGGGGGCGTGGACAATGAGCAGTTCTTC. Its protein is CAISRVGGVDNEQFF.

The CDR3 sequence: CASSYRPGTSGRARDEQFF. DNA for the CDR3: TGTGCCAGCAGTTACCGCCCCGGGACTAGCGGGAGGGCCAGGGATGAGCAGTTCTTC. The chain has TRBV6-2 or TRBV6-3 and TRBJ2-1; 16 nucleotides match TRBD2. Germline V CDR1 and CDR2: MNHEY, SVGEGT. The J segment lost 8 bases and the V segment lost 2 bases, leaving 12 bases of the junction unmatched. The CDR3 covers 19 residues.

The chain is built from TRBV12-5 and TRBJ2-5; D may be TRBD1 (6 bases). Trimming took 6 bases from V and 5 from J, leaving 16 bases between them. This CDR3 region has 14 residues. CDR1 is LGHNT, CDR2 FRNRAP, per germline. Written as DNA, the CDR3 is TGTGCTAGTGGGCCACCAGGGGTCGGGGAGACCCAGTACTTC. Translating gives CASGPPGVGETQYF.

This clonotype was seen a few times. The J gene is TRBJ2-3, the V gene TRBV6-5; tentatively, D is TRBD1 (5 bases). Germline lookup yields CDR1 MNHEY and CDR2 SVGAGI. This CDR3 contains 16 residues. V was trimmed by 0 bases and J by 0 bases, leaving 10 bases between them. The CDR3 DNA sequence: TGTGCCAGCAGTTACTCCGACAGCCCGAGCACAGATACGCAGTATTTT. Amino acid sequence: CASSYSDSPSTDTQYF.

This clonotype occurred a few times. The genes are TRBV6-6 and TRBJ1-1, with D uncertain. This CDR3 contains 12 residues. Germline assignment: CDR1 MNHNY and CDR2 SVGAGI (reference sequence). Between the trimmed V and J ends, which lost 8 bases and 5 bases, there was a span of 12 bases. CDR3 protein: CASVGLGTEAFF. The DNA of the CDR3 is TGTGCCAGCGTGGGTTTAGGGACTGAAGCTTTCTTT.

This clonotype has only a few counts. The chain is built from TRBV6-2 or TRBV6-3 and TRBJ2-1, with D possibly being TRBD2 (7 bases). V lost 10 bases and J 6 bases, leaving 16 bases between the germline ends. The germline V gene has CDR1 MNHEY and CDR2 SVGEGT. The CDR3 has 13 amino acids. In DNA, the CDR3 is TGTGCCACAAAAATCGGGGGGCCCAATGAGCAGTTCTTC. It translates to CATKIGGPNEQFF.

V and J are TRBV28 and TRBJ1-2; perhaps TRBD1 as D (6 bases). V dropped 11 bases and J dropped 4 bases, with 14 bases sitting between them. Looked up from germline, CDR1 is MDHEN and CDR2 is SYDVKM. CDR3 length: 12 amino acids. The CDR3: CASTSGAYGYTF. CDR3 nucleotide sequence: TGTGCCTCTACTTCGGGGGCCTATGGCTACACCTTC.